These 32 T cell receptor beta chains came from one sample sequenced in a study of T cell responses to AZD1222 COVID-19 vaccine (dated by TCRdb to the early 2020s). Libraries came from the immunoSEQ multiplex PCR assay. The table was pulled from immuneACCESS by TCRdb, which kept in-frame rearrangements only. Such tables lose some clones; where checked, under half of the loss comes from unresolved V genes, and the rest has no known cause. The sample contains roughly 120,000 clones, roughly 87% of them found a single time. The top ten clonotypes cover around 9.4% of the sample. The time point label for this specimen denotes: baseline before first vaccination. The sample in question was peripheral blood, obtained on day 0 of AZD1222 vaccination. The receptors originated from an adult in good health.

The V call is TRBV19, the J call TRBJ1-5, with 7 bases that match TRBD1. Germline V gene lookup returns CDR1 LNHDA and CDR2 SQIVND (reference sequence). CDR3 length: 17 amino acids. Germline trimming cut 5 bases from V and 12 bases from J; bases unmatched to any gene: 22. This chain's CDR3 is CASSFRTWDSWGGIQHF. The CDR3 bases are TGTGCCAGTAGTTTCCGGACATGGGACAGTTGGGGAGGAATCCAGCATTTT.

V and J are TRBV2 and TRBJ2-7; D may be TRBD1 (6 bases). Trimming removed 8 bases at V and 3 bases at J, with 14 bases between. The CDR3 totals 13 residues. CDR1 and CDR2 from the germline V gene are SNHLY and FYNNEI. CDR3 residues: CASEGVGGYEQYF. The CDR3 DNA is TGTGCCAGCGAGGGGGTGGGCGGCTACGAGCAGTACTTC.

The V call is TRBV5-1, the J call TRBJ2-7, with 9 bases fitting TRBD1. The CDR3 runs to 15 residues. The germline CDR1 and CDR2 sequences are SGHRS and YFSETQ. J was trimmed by 5 bases and V by 4 bases; bases with no gene match: 10. The CDR3 region has the DNA TGCGCCAGCAGCCCGTTGGGACAGGGTTACGACGAGCAGTACTTC. Translating it yields CASSPLGQGYDEQYF.

The chain is built from TRBV11-3 and TRBJ1-2, with 8 bases aligning to TRBD1. The CDR3 has 14 residues. The germline gives CDR1 SGHNT, CDR2 YENEEA. Germline trimming cut 5 bases from V and 4 bases from J; bases unmatched to any gene: 6. The CDR3 sequence: CASSGGDRLYGYTF. The CDR3 DNA reads as TGTGCCAGCAGCGGGGGGGACAGGCTCTATGGCTACACCTTC.

The gene calls are TRBV20-1 and TRBJ1-1, with D perhaps TRBD1 (5 bases). The V end lost 6 bases, the J end lost 1 base, and 9 bases lay between the germline ends. CDR1 is DFQATT, CDR2 SNEGSKA, per germline (reference sequence). The CDR3 contains 12 residues. CDR3 amino acids: CSASDRNTEAFF. In nucleotides, the CDR3 is TGCAGTGCCAGTGACAGGAACACTGAAGCTTTCTTT.

The count of this clone is one. The chain joins TRBV5-1 to TRBJ2-3; 10 bases are shared with TRBD2. Trimming cost V 1 base and J 5 bases; bases outside gene matches: 7. The germline V gene encodes CDR1 SGHRS and CDR2 YFSETQ. This CDR3 has 16 residues. The CDR3 protein is CASSLPKRGGIDTQYF. CDR3 DNA sequence: TGCGCCAGCAGCTTGCCCAAGCGGGGGGGCATAGATACGCAGTATTTT.

This chain uses TRBV29-1 with TRBJ2-7, with a possible D match to TRBD2 (5 bases). Trimming removed 4 bases from V and 6 bases from J, with 10 bases in between. The CDR3 is made up of 11 amino acids. Per the germline V gene, CDR1 is SQVTM and CDR2 is ANQGSEA. The CDR3 coding sequence is TGCAGCGTTGCCCCGGCGGGCGAGCAGTACTTC. Translating gives CSVAPAGEQYF.

V usage is TRBV6-5 and J usage is TRBJ1-1; the D is unclear. The CDR3 consists of 15 residues. Germline V lookup: CDR1 MNHEY, CDR2 SVGAGI. Between the trimmed V and J ends, which lost 0 bases and 1 base, there was a span of 9 bases. CDR3 sequence reads: CASSYSPGANTEAFF. CDR3 in DNA: TGTGCCAGCAGTTACTCACCAGGAGCGAACACTGAAGCTTTCTTT.

The chain is built from TRBV15 and TRBJ2-7, with D unclear. This CDR3 has 15 amino acids. CDR1 and CDR2 (germline): LNHNV, YYDKDF (reference sequence). V lost 5 bases and J 1 base, leaving 15 bases between the germline ends. The CDR3: CATSYLRTFSYEQYF. CDR3 DNA: TGTGCCACCAGCTACCTCCGGACGTTTTCCTACGAGCAGTACTTC. The full variable domain, rest sourced from reference TRBV15 and TRBJ2-7, is DAMVIQNPRYQVTQFGKPVTLSCSQTLNHNVMYWYQQKSSQAPKLLFHYYDKDFNNEADTPDNFQSRRPNTSFCFLDIRSPGLGDTAMYLCATSYLRTFSYEQYFGPGTRLTVT.

This clone was recorded once. The J gene is TRBJ2-7, the V gene TRBV4-2; 7 bases map to TRBD1. The CDR3 sequence is 16 residues long. The junction had 9 bases not matched to a gene; V was cut back by 1 base and J by 3 bases. In germline, CDR1 is LGHNA, CDR2 YNFKEQ. CDR3 sequence (DNA): TGTGCCAGCAGCCAAGGCCTAACAGGGGCCCTCTACGAGCAGTACTTC. Encoded protein: CASSQGLTGALYEQYF.

The chain carries TRBV11-1 and TRBJ1-1; D remains unclear. CDR3 length: 12 amino acids. Germline assignment: CDR1 SGHAT and CDR2 FQDESV (reference sequence). V shed 2 bases and J shed 4 bases, with 5 bases lying between them. CDR3 loop: CASSLTSTEAFF. DNA of the CDR3: TGTGCCAGCAGCTTAACCAGCACTGAAGCTTTCTTT.

The V call is TRBV3-1 (or the pseudogene TRBV3-2), the J call TRBJ1-3; D is possibly TRBD1 (6 bases). CDR3 size: 18 residues. From germline, CDR1 is LGHDT and CDR2 YNNKEL (reference sequence). V was shortened by 0 bases and J by 0 bases, with 15 bases between the two germline ends. CDR3 loop: CASSQEQDRLLSGNTIYF. Here the CDR3 DNA reads TGTGCCAGCAGCCAAGAGCAGGACAGATTACTCTCTGGAAACACCATATATTTT.

The J gene is TRBJ1-2, the V gene TRBV27, with a possible D match to TRBD1 (5 bases). The CDR3 is made up of 12 amino acids. Germline values: CDR1 MNHEY, CDR2 SMNVEV (reference sequence). V lost 6 bases, J lost 8 bases, and 13 bases lay in between. The CDR3 nucleotides read TGTGCCAGCAGGGACCCAGGGAGAGGCTACACCTTC. It is translated as CASRDPGRGYTF.

The rearrangement joins TRBV9 to TRBJ1-1, with 11 bases matching TRBD1. V lost 4 bases, J lost 2 bases, and 4 bases stayed unmatched. This CDR3 spans 15 amino acids. The germline V gene encodes CDR1 SGDLS and CDR2 YYNGEE. The CDR3 nucleotides are TGTGCCAGCAGCCCAGGGACAGGGGGAAACACTGAAGCTTTCTTT. It codes for CASSPGTGGNTEAFF.

The chain has TRBV7-3 and TRBJ2-1; a weak D match, TRBD1 (7 bases). The V end lost 2 bases, the J end lost 6 bases, and 17 bases lay between the germline ends. This CDR3 contains 16 residues. CDR1 SGHTA and CDR2 FQGTGA come from the germline V gene. The chain's CDR3 is CASSLRPQGGSNEQFF. DNA of the CDR3: TGTGCCAGCAGCTTACGGCCTCAGGGGGGTAGCAATGAGCAGTTCTTC.

The CDR3 region is CASSLIAGGPNEQFF. The CDR3 bases are TGTGCCAGCAGCTTAATAGCGGGAGGGCCCAATGAGCAGTTCTTC. The chain is built from TRBV7-3 and TRBJ2-1; 11 bases are a match to TRBD2. Germline V gene data show CDR1 as SGHTA and CDR2 as FQGTGA. The V gene end was trimmed by 1 base and the J gene end by 6 bases; junction bases not matched to a gene: 2. The CDR3 extends over 15 amino acids.

V is TRBV7-8 and J is TRBJ1-4, with 7 bases identical to TRBD1. V was clipped by 5 bases and J by 8 bases; unmatched bases: 8. Germline lookup yields CDR1 SGHVS and CDR2 FQNEAQ. The CDR3 has 14 amino acids. CDR3: CASSGTGVGEKLFF. The CDR3 DNA is TGTGCCAGCAGCGGTACAGGGGTTGGGGAAAAACTGTTTTTT.

V gene TRBV30 combines with J gene TRBJ2-7; maybe TRBD1 (5 bases). V lost 0 bases and J lost 6, with 15 bases in between. CDR1 GTSNPN and CDR2 SVGIG come from the germline V gene (reference sequence). The CDR3 contains 14 residues. The CDR3 nucleotides read TGTGCCTGGAGTGTTGGCAGGGTAGGCCGCGAGCAGTACTTC. As protein: CAWSVGRVGREQYF.

This sequence joins TRBV7-8 and TRBJ2-7; D not certain. The CDR3 has 11 residues. V was shortened by 1 base and J by 6 bases, with 4 bases between the two germline ends. Germline values: CDR1 SGHVS, CDR2 FQNEAQ. The CDR3 reads CASSLVLEQYF. CDR3 nucleotide sequence: TGTGCCAGCAGCTTAGTTCTCGAGCAGTACTTC.

The chain couples TRBV11-2 to TRBJ2-1; 11 positions agree with TRBD2. The CDR3 has 14 residues. V dropped 5 bases and J dropped 7; count of bases not matched to a gene: 4. CDR1 is SGHAT and CDR2 is FQNNGV in the germline V gene. The chain's CDR3 is CASSRLAGRNEQFF. The CDR3 coding sequence is TGTGCCAGCAGCAGACTAGCGGGGAGGAATGAGCAGTTCTTC.

This clone was recorded once. The J gene is TRBJ1-6, the V gene TRBV21-1; the table's D call, TRBD1, was not checked against the DNA. TRBV21-1 is given as a pseudogene. The CDR3 consists of 15 residues. The CDR3 reads CASRVDRGNNSPLHF. CDR3 bases: TGTGCCAGCAGGGTCGACAGGGGCAATAATTCACCCCTCCACTTT.

V usage is TRBV6-2 or TRBV6-3 and J usage is TRBJ2-2; maybe TRBD2 (7 bases). Germline CDR1 is MNHEY and CDR2 is SVGEGT. V lost 2 bases to trimming and J lost 5 bases, with 12 bases between them. The CDR3 has 15 amino acids. The CDR3 reads CASSYGGAKTGELFF. CDR3 DNA sequence: TGTGCCAGCAGTTACGGGGGGGCTAAGACCGGGGAGCTGTTTTTT.

The chain uses TRBV10-1 and TRBJ2-3; 8 bases align to TRBD2. This CDR3 region has 14 residues. The junction had 2 bases not matched to a gene; V was cut back by 4 bases and J by 2 bases. From germline, CDR1 is WNHNN and CDR2 SYGVQD (reference sequence). The CDR3 here is CASSARGATDTQYF. For the CDR3, the DNA is TGCGCCAGCAGTGCGCGGGGGGCCACAGATACGCAGTATTTT.

The chain joins TRBV11-2 to TRBJ1-5, with 9 bases aligning to TRBD1. The CDR3 consists of 15 residues. Germline values: CDR1 SGHAT, CDR2 FQNNGV. Trimming cost V 4 bases and J 4 bases; bases outside gene matches: 5. CDR3 sequence: CASSYTGGANQPQHF. The CDR3, as DNA: TGTGCCAGCAGCTATACAGGGGGCGCGAATCAGCCCCAGCATTTT.

This rearrangement joins TRBV18 to TRBJ1-1; TRBD1 agrees at 8 bases. Germline V gene lookup returns CDR1 KGHSH and CDR2 LQKENI. CDR3 size: 15 residues. J was trimmed by 1 base and V by 3 bases; bases with no gene match: 4. CDR3 coding DNA: TGTGCCAGCTCACCGCTAGACAGGGGGAACACTGAAGCTTTCTTT. Amino acid sequence: CASSPLDRGNTEAFF. Looking up the rest from reference TRBV18 and TRBJ1-1 gives the full variable domain: NAGVMQNPRHLVRRRGQEARLRCSPMKGHSHVYWYRQLPEEGLKFMVYLQKENIIDESGMPKERFSAEFPKEGPSILRIQQVVRGDSAAYFCASSPLDRGNTEAFFGQGTRLTVV.

V is TRBV4-2 and J is TRBJ1-2, with TRBD1 matching 7 bases. V was clipped by 0 bases and J by 8 bases; unmatched bases: 21. Germline-derived CDR1 and CDR2 are LGHNA and YNFKEQ. The CDR3 loop spans 19 amino acids. This CDR3 is CASSQDLSTGSNRLRGYTF. In nucleotides, the CDR3 is TGTGCCAGCAGCCAAGATCTCTCGACAGGGTCGAATAGGTTGCGGGGCTACACCTTC.

The table lists this clone with a count of one. This chain uses TRBV4-1 with TRBJ2-7, with 7 bases fitting TRBD1. The CDR3 has 16 amino acids. Germline loops: CDR1 MGHRA, CDR2 YSYEKL. V gave up 0 bases and J gave up 0 bases; unmatched junction bases: 5. Here the CDR3 DNA reads TGCGCCAGCAGCCAAGACCGGACAGGCGGCTCCTACGAGCAGTACTTC. Translated: CASSQDRTGGSYEQYF.

The genes are TRBV7-3 and TRBJ1-1, with TRBD1 identical over 8 bases. Germline values: CDR1 SGHTA, CDR2 FQGTGA. The CDR3 is 15 amino acids. The junction had 8 bases not matched to a gene; V was cut back by 8 bases and J by 0 bases. The CDR3 nucleotides are TGTGCCAGCGGTAACACAGGGGGGATGAACACTGAAGCTTTCTTT. It specifies CASGNTGGMNTEAFF.

This clone was picked up one time. The chain links TRBV19 to TRBJ2-1; D remains ambiguous. Trimming shortened V by 3 bases and J by 5 bases, and 5 bases separated the two germline ends. The CDR3 is 12 residues long. The germline gives CDR1 LNHDA, CDR2 SQIVND (reference sequence). CDR3: CASSISNNEQFF. The CDR3 coding sequence is TGTGCCAGTAGTATTTCTAACAATGAGCAGTTCTTC.

The V and J genes are TRBV9 and TRBJ2-7; D possibly corresponds to TRBD1 (6 bases). CDR3 length equals 15 residues. Germline CDR1 reads SGDLS; CDR2 reads YYNGEE. Trimming took 0 bases from V and 2 from J, leaving 12 bases between them. CDR3 sequence reads: CASSVEGESAYEQYF. The DNA of the CDR3 is TGTGCCAGCAGCGTAGAGGGGGAGTCTGCCTACGAGCAGTACTTC.

The V call is TRBV7-3, the J call TRBJ2-7; no definite D call. This CDR3 is 14 amino acids long. V was cut by 2 bases and J by 4 bases, with 12 bases left in between. Per the germline V gene, CDR1 is SGHTA and CDR2 is FQGTGA. The CDR3 loop is CASSLARNGYEQYF. In DNA, the CDR3 is TGTGCCAGCAGCTTAGCCCGAAATGGATACGAGCAGTACTTC.

The chain combines TRBV19 with TRBJ1-2; D gene unclear. The CDR3 spans 15 residues. V shed 1 base and J shed 2 bases, with 11 bases lying between them. Looked up from germline, CDR1 is LNHDA and CDR2 is SQIVND (reference sequence). The CDR3 loop reads CASSIGHTENYGYTF. As DNA, the CDR3 is TGTGCCAGTAGTATAGGACATACGGAAAACTATGGCTACACCTTC.